This TCR beta chain was documented in a study of blood T cell repertoires in COVID-19. The CDR3 totals 15 residues. J gave up 6 bases and V 1 base, and 2 bases lay outside the gene matches. Germline CDR1 SGHAT, CDR2 FQNNGV. The sample holds one count of this clone. Here immunoSEQ multiplex PCR was the method, and the copy in TCRdb shows in-frame clones only, minus some. The table lists 160,000 or so clones, approximately 85% of them singletons, with 1.1% in the top ten. The specimen sequenced was peripheral blood. The rearrangement uses TRBV11-2 and TRBJ2-3; 12 bases align to TRBD1. The TCR comes from a middle-aged man with acute or convalescent COVID-19. The CDR3 DNA sequence: TGTGCCAGCAGCTTAGGGGGACAGGGGGCGGATACGCAGTATTTT. This encodes CASSLGGQGADTQYF.